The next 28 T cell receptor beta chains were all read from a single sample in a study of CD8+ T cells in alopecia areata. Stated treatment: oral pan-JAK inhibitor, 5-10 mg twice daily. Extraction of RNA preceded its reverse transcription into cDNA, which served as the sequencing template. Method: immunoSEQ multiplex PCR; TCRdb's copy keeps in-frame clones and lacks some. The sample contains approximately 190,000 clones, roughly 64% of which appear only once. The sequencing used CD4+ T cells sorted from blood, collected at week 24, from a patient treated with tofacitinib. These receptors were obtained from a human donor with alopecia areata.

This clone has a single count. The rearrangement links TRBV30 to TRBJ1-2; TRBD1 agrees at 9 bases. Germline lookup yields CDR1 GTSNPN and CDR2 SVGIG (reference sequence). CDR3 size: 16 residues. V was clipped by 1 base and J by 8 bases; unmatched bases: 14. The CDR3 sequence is CAWSERTGTGLWGYTF. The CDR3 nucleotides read TGTGCCTGGAGTGAAAGAACCGGGACAGGGTTATGGGGCTACACCTTC.

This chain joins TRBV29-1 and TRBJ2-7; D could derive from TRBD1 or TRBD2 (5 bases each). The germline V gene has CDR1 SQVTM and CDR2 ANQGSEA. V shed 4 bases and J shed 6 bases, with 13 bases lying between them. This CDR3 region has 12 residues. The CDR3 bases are TGCAGCGTTGGGAACAGGAGGTCCGAGCAGTACTTC. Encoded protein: CSVGNRRSEQYF.

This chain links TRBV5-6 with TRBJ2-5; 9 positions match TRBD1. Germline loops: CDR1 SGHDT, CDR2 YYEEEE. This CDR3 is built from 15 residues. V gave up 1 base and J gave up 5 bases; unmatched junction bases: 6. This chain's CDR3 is CASSLPDRGSETQYF. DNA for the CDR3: TGTGCCAGCAGCTTGCCGGACAGGGGCTCCGAGACCCAGTACTTC.

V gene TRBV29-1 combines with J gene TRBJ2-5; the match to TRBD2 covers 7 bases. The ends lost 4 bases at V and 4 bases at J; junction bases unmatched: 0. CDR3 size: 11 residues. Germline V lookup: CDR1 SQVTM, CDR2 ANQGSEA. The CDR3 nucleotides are TGCAGCGTTGGGGGGGGAGAGACCCAGTACTTC. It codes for CSVGGGETQYF.

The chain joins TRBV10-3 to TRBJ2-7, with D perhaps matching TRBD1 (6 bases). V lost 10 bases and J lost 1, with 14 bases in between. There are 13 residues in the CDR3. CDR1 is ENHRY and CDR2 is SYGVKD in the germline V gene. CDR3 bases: TGTGCCAGCACACAGGGAAGGTCCTACGAGCAGTACTTC. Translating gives CASTQGRSYEQYF.

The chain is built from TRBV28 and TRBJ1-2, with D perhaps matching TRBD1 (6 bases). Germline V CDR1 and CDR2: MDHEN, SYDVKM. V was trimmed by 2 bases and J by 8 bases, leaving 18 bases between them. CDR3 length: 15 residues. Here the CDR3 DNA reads TGTGCCAGCAGTTTAGGGGGGGCTGGGATTGGCGGCTACACCTTC. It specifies CASSLGGAGIGGYTF.

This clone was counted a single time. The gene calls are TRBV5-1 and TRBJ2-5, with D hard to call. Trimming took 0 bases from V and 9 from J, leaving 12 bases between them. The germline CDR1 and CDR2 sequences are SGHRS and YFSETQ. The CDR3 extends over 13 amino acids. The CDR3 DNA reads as TGCGCCAGCAGCTTGGACAGAGACGGGTCCCAGTACTTC. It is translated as CASSLDRDGSQYF. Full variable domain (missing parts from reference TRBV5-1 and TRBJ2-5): KAGVTQTPRYLIKTRGQQVTLSCSPISGHRSVSWYQQTPGQGLQFLFEYFSETQRNKGNFPGRFSGRQFSNSRSEMNVSTLELGDSALYLCASSLDRDGSQYFGPGTRLLVL.

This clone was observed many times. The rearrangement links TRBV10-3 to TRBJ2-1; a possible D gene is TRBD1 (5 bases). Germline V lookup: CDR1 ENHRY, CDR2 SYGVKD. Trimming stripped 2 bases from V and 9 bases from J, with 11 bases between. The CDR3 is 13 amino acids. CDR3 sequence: CAISELDRSEQFF. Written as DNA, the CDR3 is TGTGCCATCAGTGAGCTAGACAGATCTGAGCAGTTCTTC.

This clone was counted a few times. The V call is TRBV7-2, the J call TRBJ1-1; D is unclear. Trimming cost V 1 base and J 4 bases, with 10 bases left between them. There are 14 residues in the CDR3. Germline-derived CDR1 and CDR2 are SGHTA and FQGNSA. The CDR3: CASSLGARITEAFF. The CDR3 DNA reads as TGTGCCAGCAGCTTAGGTGCCAGGATCACTGAAGCTTTCTTT.

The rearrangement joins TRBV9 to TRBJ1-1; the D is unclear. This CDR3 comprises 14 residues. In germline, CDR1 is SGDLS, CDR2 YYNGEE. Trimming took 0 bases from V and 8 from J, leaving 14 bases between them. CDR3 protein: CASSVGPTAFEAFF. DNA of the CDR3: TGTGCCAGCAGCGTAGGGCCCACAGCCTTCGAAGCTTTCTTT.

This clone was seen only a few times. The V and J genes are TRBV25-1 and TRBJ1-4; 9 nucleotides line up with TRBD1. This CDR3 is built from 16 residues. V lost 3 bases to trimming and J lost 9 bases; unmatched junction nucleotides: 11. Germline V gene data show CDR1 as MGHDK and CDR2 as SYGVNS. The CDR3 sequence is CASSETAGQGYQKLFF. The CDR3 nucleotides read TGTGCCAGCAGTGAGACAGCGGGACAGGGTTATCAAAAACTGTTTTTT.

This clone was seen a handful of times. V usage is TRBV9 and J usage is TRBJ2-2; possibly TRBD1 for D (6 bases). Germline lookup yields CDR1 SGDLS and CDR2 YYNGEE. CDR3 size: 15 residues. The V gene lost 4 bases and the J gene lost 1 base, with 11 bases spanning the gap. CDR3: CASSRGQLNTGELFF. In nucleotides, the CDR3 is TGTGCCAGCAGCCGAGGACAGCTGAACACCGGGGAGCTGTTTTTT. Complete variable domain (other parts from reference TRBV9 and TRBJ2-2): DSGVTQTPKHLITATGQRVTLRCSPRSGDLSVYWYQQSLDQGLQFLIQYYNGEERAKGNILERFSAQQFPDLHSELNLSSLELGDSALYFCASSRGQLNTGELFFGEGSRLTVL.

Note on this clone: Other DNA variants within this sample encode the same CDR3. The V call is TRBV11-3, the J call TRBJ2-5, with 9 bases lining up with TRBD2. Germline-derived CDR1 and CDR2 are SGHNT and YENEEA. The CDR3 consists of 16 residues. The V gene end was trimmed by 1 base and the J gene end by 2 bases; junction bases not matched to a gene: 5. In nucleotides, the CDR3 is TGTGCCAGCAGCTTAGCGGCTAGCGGGGATCAAGAGACCCAGTACTTC. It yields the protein CASSLAASGDQETQYF. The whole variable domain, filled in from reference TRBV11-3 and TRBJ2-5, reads EAGVVQSPRYKIIEKKQPVAFWCNPISGHNTLYWYLQNLGQGPELLIRYENEEAVDDSQLPKDRFSAERLKGVDSTLKIQPAELGDSAVYLCASSLAASGDQETQYFGPGTRLLVL.

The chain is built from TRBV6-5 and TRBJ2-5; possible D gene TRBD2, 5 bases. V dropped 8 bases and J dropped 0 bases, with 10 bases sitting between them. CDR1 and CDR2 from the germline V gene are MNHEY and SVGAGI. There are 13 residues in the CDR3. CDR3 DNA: TGTGCCAGCCGGGAACAGTACCAAGAGACCCAGTACTTC. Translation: CASREQYQETQYF.

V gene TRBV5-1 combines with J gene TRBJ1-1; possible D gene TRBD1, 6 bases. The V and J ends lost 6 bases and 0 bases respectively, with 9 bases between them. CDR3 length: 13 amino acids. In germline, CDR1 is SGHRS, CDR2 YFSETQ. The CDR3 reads CASMDRLNTEAFF. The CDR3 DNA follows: TGCGCCAGCATGGACAGACTGAACACTGAAGCTTTCTTT.

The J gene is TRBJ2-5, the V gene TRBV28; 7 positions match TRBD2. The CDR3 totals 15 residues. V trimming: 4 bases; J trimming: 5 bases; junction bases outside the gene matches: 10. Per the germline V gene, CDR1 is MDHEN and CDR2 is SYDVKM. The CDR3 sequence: CASSSGRLAGETQYF. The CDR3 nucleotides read TGTGCCAGCAGTTCCGGTAGACTAGCCGGGGAGACCCAGTACTTC.

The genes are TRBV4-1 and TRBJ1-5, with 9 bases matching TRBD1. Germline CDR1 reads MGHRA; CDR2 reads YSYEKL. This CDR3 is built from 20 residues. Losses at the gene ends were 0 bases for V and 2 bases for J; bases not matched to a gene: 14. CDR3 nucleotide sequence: TGCGCCAGCAGCCAAGATTGGGTGGGGGACAGGGCAGGACGCAATCAGCCCCAGCATTTT. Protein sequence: CASSQDWVGDRAGRNQPQHF.

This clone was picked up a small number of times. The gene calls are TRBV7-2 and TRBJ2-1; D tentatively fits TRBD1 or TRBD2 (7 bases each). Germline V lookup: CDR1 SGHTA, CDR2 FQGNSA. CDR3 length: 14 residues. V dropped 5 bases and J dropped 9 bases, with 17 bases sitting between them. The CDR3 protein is CASSPQGGDGEQFF. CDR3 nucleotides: TGTGCCAGCAGCCCTCAGGGGGGGGACGGTGAGCAGTTCTTC.

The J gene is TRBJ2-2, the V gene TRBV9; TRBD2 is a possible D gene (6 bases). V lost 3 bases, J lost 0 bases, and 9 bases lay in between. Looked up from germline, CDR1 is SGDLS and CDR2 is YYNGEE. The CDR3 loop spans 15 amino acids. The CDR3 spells CASSGGGANTGELFF. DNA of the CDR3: TGTGCCAGCAGCGGTGGAGGGGCGAACACCGGGGAGCTGTTTTTT. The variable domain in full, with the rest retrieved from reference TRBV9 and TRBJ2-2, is DSGVTQTPKHLITATGQRVTLRCSPRSGDLSVYWYQQSLDQGLQFLIQYYNGEERAKGNILERFSAQQFPDLHSELNLSSLELGDSALYFCASSGGGANTGELFFGEGSRLTVL.

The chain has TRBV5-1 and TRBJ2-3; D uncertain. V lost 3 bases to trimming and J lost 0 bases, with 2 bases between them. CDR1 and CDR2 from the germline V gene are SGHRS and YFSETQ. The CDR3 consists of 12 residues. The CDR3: CASSYSTDTQYF. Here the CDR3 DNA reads TGCGCCAGCAGCTACAGCACAGATACGCAGTATTTT.

CDR3 sequence reads: CSARDPPEQYF. The CDR3 region has the DNA TGCAGTGCTAGAGATCCCCCCGAGCAGTACTTC. The V call is TRBV20-1, the J call TRBJ2-7; D is unresolved. CDR1 is DFQATT, CDR2 SNEGSKA, per germline (reference sequence). Trimming cost V 0 bases and J 6 bases, with 6 bases left between them. The CDR3 loop spans 11 amino acids.

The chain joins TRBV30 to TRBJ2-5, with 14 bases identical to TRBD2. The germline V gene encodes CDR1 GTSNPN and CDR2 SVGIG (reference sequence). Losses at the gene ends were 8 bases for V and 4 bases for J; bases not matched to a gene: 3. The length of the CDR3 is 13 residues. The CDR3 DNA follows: TGTGCCCGAGGACTAGCGGGAGGAGAGACCCAGTACTTC. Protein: CARGLAGGETQYF.

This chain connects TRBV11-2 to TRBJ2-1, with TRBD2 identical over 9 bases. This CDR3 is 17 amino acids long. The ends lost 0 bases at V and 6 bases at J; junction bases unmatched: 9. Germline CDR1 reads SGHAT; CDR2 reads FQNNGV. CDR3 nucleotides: TGTGCCAGCAGCTTAGACAGGGCGGCGGGAGGGTTCAATGAGCAGTTCTTC. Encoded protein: CASSLDRAAGGFNEQFF.

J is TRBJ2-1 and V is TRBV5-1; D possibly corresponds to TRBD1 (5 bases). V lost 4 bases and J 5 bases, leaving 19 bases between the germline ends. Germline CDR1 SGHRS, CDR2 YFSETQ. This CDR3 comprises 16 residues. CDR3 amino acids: CASSADTGSRNNEQFF. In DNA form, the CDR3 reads TGCGCCAGCAGCGCGGACACAGGATCAAGAAACAATGAGCAGTTCTTC.

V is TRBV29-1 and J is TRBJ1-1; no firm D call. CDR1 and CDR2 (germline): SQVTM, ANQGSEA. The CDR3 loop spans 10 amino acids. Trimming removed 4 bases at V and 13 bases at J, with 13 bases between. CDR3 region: CSVVREVGFF. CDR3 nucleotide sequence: TGCAGCGTTGTGCGCGAGGTCGGTTTCTTT. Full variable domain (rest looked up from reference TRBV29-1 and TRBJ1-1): SAVISQKPSRDICQRGTSLTIQCQVDSQVTMMFWYRQQPGQSLTLIATANQGSEATYESGFVIDKFPISRPNLTFSTLTVSNMSPEDSSIYLCSVVREVGFFGQGTRLTVV.

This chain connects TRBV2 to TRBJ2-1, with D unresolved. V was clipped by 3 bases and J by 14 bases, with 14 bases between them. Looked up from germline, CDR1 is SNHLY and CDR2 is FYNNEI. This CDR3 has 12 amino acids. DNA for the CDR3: TGTGCCAGCAGTGAGAGTGGCACGCGAGAGTTCTTC. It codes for CASSESGTREFF.

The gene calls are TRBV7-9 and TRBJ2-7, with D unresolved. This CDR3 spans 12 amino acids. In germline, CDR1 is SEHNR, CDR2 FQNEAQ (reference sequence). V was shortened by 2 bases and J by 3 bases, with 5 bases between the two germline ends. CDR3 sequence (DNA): TGTGCCAGCAGCTTACTTCTCTACGAGCAGTACTTC. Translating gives CASSLLLYEQYF.

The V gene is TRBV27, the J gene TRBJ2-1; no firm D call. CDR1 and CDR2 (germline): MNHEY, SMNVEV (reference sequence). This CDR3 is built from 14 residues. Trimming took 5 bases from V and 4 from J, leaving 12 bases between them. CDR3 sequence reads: CASSRANQYNEQFF. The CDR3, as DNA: TGTGCCAGCAGTAGGGCAAACCAATACAATGAGCAGTTCTTC.